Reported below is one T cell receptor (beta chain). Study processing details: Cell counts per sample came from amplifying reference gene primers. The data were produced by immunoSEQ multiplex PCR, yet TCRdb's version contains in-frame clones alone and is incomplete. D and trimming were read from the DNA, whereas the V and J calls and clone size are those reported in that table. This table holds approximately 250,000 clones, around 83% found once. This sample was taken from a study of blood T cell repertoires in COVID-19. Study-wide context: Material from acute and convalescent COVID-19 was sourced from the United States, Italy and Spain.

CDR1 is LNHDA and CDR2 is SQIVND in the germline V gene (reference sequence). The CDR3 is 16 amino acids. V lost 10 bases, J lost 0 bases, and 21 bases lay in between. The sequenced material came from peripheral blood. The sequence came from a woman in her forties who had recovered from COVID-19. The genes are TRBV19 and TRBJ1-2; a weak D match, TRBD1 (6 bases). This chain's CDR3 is CATGGGARSSNYGYTF. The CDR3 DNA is TGTGCCACCGGCGGGGGCGCGAGGTCCTCTAACTATGGCTACACCTTC.